The 32 T cell receptor beta chains presented below share a single source sample, sequenced in a study of blood T cells in healthy people across ages. For the second PCR, which ran for roughly 7 to 11 cycles, a sample-barcoded 5' primer and a J-beta primer mix were used. Each CDR3 protein gets one entry after TCRdb re-called the 5' RACE reads with MiXCR. The table includes roughly 800,000 distinct CDR3 sequences, 55% to 75% detected once. Sequences were obtained from blood. These receptors all come from a man in his thirties or forties in good health.

As concerns this clonotype: This could be a read error, since a much larger clone is one nucleotide away. The chain combines TRBV28 with TRBJ2-1; 9 bases line up with TRBD2. Losses at the gene ends were 5 bases for V and 4 bases for J; bases not matched to a gene: 12. The CDR3 totals 17 residues. Germline V gene lookup returns CDR1 MDHEN and CDR2 SYDVKM. Here the CDR3 reads CASSNGGVAGDYNEQFF. In DNA, the CDR3 is TGTGCCAGCAGTAACGGGGGGGTAGCGGGAGATTACAATGAGCAGTTCTTC.

This chain uses TRBV5-1 with TRBJ2-1; 7 nucleotides match TRBD1. The CDR3 spans 17 residues. Germline lookup yields CDR1 SGHRS and CDR2 YFSETQ. The ends lost 4 bases at V and 2 bases at J; junction bases unmatched: 12. The CDR3: CASSPPGQPLTYNEQFF. For the CDR3, the DNA is TGCGCCAGCAGCCCCCCGGGACAGCCGCTTACCTACAATGAGCAGTTCTTC.

The chain has TRBV2 and TRBJ1-2; perhaps TRBD1 as D (5 bases). The CDR3 extends over 14 amino acids. V lost 7 bases to trimming and J lost 0 bases, with 12 bases between them. The germline CDR1 and CDR2 sequences are SNHLY and FYNNEI. The CDR3 DNA follows: TGTGCCAGCATAGAGGGGCCCTCTAACTATGGCTACACCTTC. Translated: CASIEGPSNYGYTF.

The table lists this clonotype with a few counts. V gene TRBV7-2 combines with J gene TRBJ2-1; D call uncertain. The CDR3 sequence is 13 residues long. The germline V gene has CDR1 SGHTA and CDR2 FQGNSA. V lost 4 bases and J 6 bases, leaving 10 bases between the germline ends. Written as DNA, the CDR3 is TGTGCCAGCAGCTCCTGGATTCGCAATGAGCAGTTCTTC. This translates into CASSSWIRNEQFF.

The rearrangement uses TRBV3-1 and TRBJ2-7; tentative D call: TRBD2 (5 bases). The J call may be faulty, since TRBJ2-5 better matches the DNA end. The CDR3 is 15 amino acids. CDR1 and CDR2 (germline): LGHDT, YNNKEL (reference sequence). The CDR3 is CASIHTGVTFGTQYF. The CDR3 bases are TGTGCCAGCATTCATACCGGGGTGACTTTCGGGACCCAGTACTTC.

The rearrangement joins TRBV4-3 to TRBJ2-2, with TRBD2 identical over 8 bases. The CDR3 is made up of 17 amino acids. V trimming: 3 bases; J trimming: 4 bases; junction bases outside the gene matches: 10. Germline V lookup: CDR1 LGHNA, CDR2 YSLEER. The CDR3 DNA follows: TGCGCCAGCAGCCAGGGAGCGGGAGCTATCGGCACCGGGGAGCTGTTTTTT. As protein: CASSQGAGAIGTGELFF.

The chain employs TRBV12-3 or TRBV12-4 and TRBJ2-7; D not resolved. This CDR3 has 13 residues. Trimming stripped 8 bases from V and 4 bases from J, with 15 bases between. CDR3 sequence: CASRPGPEYEQYF. CDR3 nucleotide sequence: TGTGCCAGCCGACCGGGCCCTGAGTACGAGCAGTACTTC.

V gene TRBV12-3 or TRBV12-4 combines with J gene TRBJ2-3, with 7 nucleotides matching TRBD2. V was pared by 6 bases and J by 2 bases, with 5 bases of the junction left unmatched. CDR3 length: 14 amino acids. In nucleotides, the CDR3 is TGTGCCAGCAGCCTCAGCGGGAACACAGATACGCAGTATTTT. It is translated as CASSLSGNTDTQYF.

This clonotype was counted between two and nine times. The chain joins TRBV20-1 to TRBJ2-1; TRBD2 agrees at 7 bases. The V gene end was trimmed by 5 bases and the J gene end by 5 bases; junction bases not matched to a gene: 18. The V gene's germline CDR1 is DFQATT and CDR2 SNEGSKA (reference sequence). The CDR3 runs to 17 residues. CDR3 loop: CSAPARKKSGTHNEQFF. CDR3 nucleotide sequence: TGCAGTGCTCCCGCACGGAAGAAGAGCGGGACCCACAATGAGCAGTTCTTC.

This clonotype was observed a single time. The chain combines TRBV28 with TRBJ2-1, with D perhaps TRBD2 (6 bases). CDR1 and CDR2 (germline): MDHEN, SYDVKM. V lost 3 bases and J lost 7, with 19 bases in between. The CDR3 is 16 residues long. The CDR3 region is CASSLGDYGGRNEQFF. The CDR3, as DNA: TGTGCCAGCAGTTTGGGAGACTATGGGGGGAGAAATGAGCAGTTCTTC.

This chain uses TRBV5-1 with TRBJ2-5; TRBD2 agrees at 12 bases. The junction had 6 bases not matched to a gene; V was cut back by 2 bases and J by 1 base. This CDR3 has 17 amino acids. CDR1 SGHRS and CDR2 YFSETQ come from the germline V gene. This CDR3 reads CASSLGLAGRSQETQYF. The DNA for the CDR3 is TGCGCCAGCAGCTTAGGACTAGCGGGGAGATCCCAAGAGACCCAGTACTTC.

At least ten counts were recorded for this clonotype. This sequence joins TRBV27 and TRBJ2-6; weak D call: TRBD1 (6 bases). The V and J ends lost 3 bases and 1 base respectively, with 10 bases between them. The CDR3 totals 16 residues. The germline gives CDR1 MNHEY, CDR2 SMNVEV (reference sequence). Here the CDR3 reads CASSFSGESGANVLTF. The CDR3, as DNA: TGTGCCAGCAGTTTCTCAGGGGAATCTGGGGCCAACGTCCTGACTTTC. Full variable domain (outside the CDR3, taken from reference TRBV27 and TRBJ2-6): EAQVTQNPRYLITVTGKKLTVTCSQNMNHEYMSWYRQDPGLGLRQIYYSMNVEVTDKGDVPEGYKVSRKEKRNFPLILESPSPNQTSLYFCASSFSGESGANVLTFGAGSRLTVL.

Regarding this clonotype: This could be a read error, since a much larger clone is one nucleotide away. This chain connects TRBV20-1 to TRBJ2-5; possibly TRBD1 or TRBD2 for D (5 bases each). Germline values: CDR1 DFQATT, CDR2 SNEGSKA (reference sequence). This CDR3 is built from 14 residues. V dropped 3 bases and J dropped 11 bases, with 22 bases sitting between them. For the CDR3, the DNA is TGCAGTGCTAGTGCCGGGACGTTGAACAATGAGCAGTACTTC. It encodes CSASAGTLNNEQYF.

This chain uses TRBV7-9 with TRBJ1-4; TRBD1 agrees at 7 bases. CDR1 is SEHNR and CDR2 is FQNEAQ in the germline V gene (reference sequence). The CDR3 spans 15 residues. V lost 5 bases to trimming and J lost 7 bases; unmatched junction nucleotides: 10. The CDR3 region is CASSLSGGTAEKLFF. The CDR3 coding sequence is TGTGCCAGCAGCCTATCCGGCGGGACAGCTGAAAAACTGTTTTTT.

V usage is TRBV21-1 and J usage is TRBJ1-1. TRBV21-1 is tagged as a pseudogene. This CDR3 contains 13 residues. CDR3 residues: CASSKARVCIAFF. In nucleotides, the CDR3 is TGTGCCAGCAGCAAAGCGCGAGTCTGCATAGCTTTCTTT.

This clonotype was detected a few times. The rearrangement uses TRBV27 and TRBJ1-5; 7 nucleotides align to TRBD1. This CDR3 is built from 14 residues. The V and J ends lost 6 bases and 3 bases, in that order; junction bases with no gene match: 5. In germline, CDR1 is MNHEY, CDR2 SMNVEV (reference sequence). CDR3 sequence reads: CASRSGTDNQPQHF. DNA for the CDR3: TGTGCCAGCAGATCCGGGACAGACAATCAGCCCCAGCATTTT.

The V call is TRBV6-4, the J call TRBJ1-2, with 7 bases matching TRBD1. Per the germline V gene, CDR1 is MRHNA and CDR2 is SNTAGT. The CDR3 sequence is 15 residues long. V lost 0 bases and J lost 2; bases outside the gene matches: 3. This chain's CDR3 is CASSDSRGPNYGYTF. CDR3 nucleotide sequence: TGTGCCAGCAGTGACTCGAGGGGGCCAAACTATGGCTACACCTTC.

This chain links TRBV10-3 with TRBJ2-1; D is unclear. CDR3 length equals 16 residues. The V gene's germline CDR1 is ENHRY and CDR2 SYGVKD. Trimming shortened V by 0 bases and J by 0 bases, and 9 bases separated the two germline ends. The CDR3 DNA sequence: TGTGCCATCAGTGAGTCGTCCCGGAGCTCCTACAATGAGCAGTTCTTC. Residues: CAISESSRSSYNEQFF.

The sample holds a few counts of this clonotype. This rearrangement joins TRBV7-9 to TRBJ2-1; 8 positions match TRBD2. Germline V gene sequence: CDR1 SEHNR, CDR2 FQNEAQ (reference sequence). The V gene end was trimmed by 6 bases and the J gene end by 8 bases; junction bases not matched to a gene: 9. The CDR3 length is 14 residues. CDR3 region: CASSIAGSGYEQFF. CDR3 bases: TGTGCCAGCAGTATAGCGGGGTCGGGGTATGAGCAGTTCTTC.

The chain couples TRBV28 to TRBJ2-1, with D unresolved. Germline CDR1 is MDHEN and CDR2 is SYDVKM. The CDR3 length is 13 residues. V lost 5 bases to trimming and J lost 6 bases, with 11 bases between them. CDR3 in amino acids: CASSTGPPNEQFF. The CDR3 DNA is TGTGCCAGCAGTACTGGTCCTCCCAATGAGCAGTTCTTC.

This clonotype appeared a single time. The J gene is TRBJ2-4, the V gene TRBV12-3 or TRBV12-4; no reliable D call. V was clipped by 6 bases and J by 0 bases, with 12 bases between them. The CDR3 runs to 15 residues. This CDR3 reads CASRTGSLAKNIQYF. CDR3 nucleotides: TGTGCCAGCAGGACTGGATCGCTAGCCAAAAACATTCAGTACTTC.

The chain combines TRBV7-9 with TRBJ2-1; 14 bases match TRBD2. Unmatched junction bases numbered 2, after V lost 11 bases and J lost 8 bases. The CDR3 has 12 residues. Germline V gene lookup returns CDR1 SEHNR and CDR2 FQNEAQ (reference sequence). The CDR3: CAGGLAGDEQFF. CDR3 nucleotides: TGTGCCGGGGGACTAGCGGGAGATGAGCAGTTCTTC.

This clonotype has only a few counts. The CDR3 nucleotides read TGTGCCAGCAGCTTAGAAATCTTTGGCTCCTACAATGAGCAGTTCTTC. Its translation: CASSLEIFGSYNEQFF. V usage is TRBV7-2 and J usage is TRBJ2-1; unclear D gene. The CDR3 runs 16 residues. Germline V gene sequence: CDR1 SGHTA, CDR2 FQGNSA. V dropped 1 base and J dropped 0 bases, with 10 bases sitting between them.

This clonotype was detected only a few times. V is TRBV7-2 and J is TRBJ1-2; no firm D call. The ends were cut back, 1 base at V and 8 bases at J, with 11 bases in the middle. The CDR3 length is 13 residues. Germline loops: CDR1 SGHTA, CDR2 FQGNSA. The DNA for the CDR3 is TGTGCCAGCAGCTTAGACATAGGGAGGGGCTACACCTTC. This gives the protein CASSLDIGRGYTF.

This clonotype occurred a few times. The chain uses TRBV5-1 and TRBJ2-5; 7 positions match TRBD2. This CDR3 comprises 16 residues. V lost 4 bases to trimming and J lost 1 base; unmatched junction nucleotides: 10. Germline V gene data show CDR1 as SGHRS and CDR2 as YFSETQ. The CDR3 coding sequence is TGCGCCAGCAGCCCAGGAATTAGCGGGCGCCAAGAGACCCAGTACTTC. Protein sequence: CASSPGISGRQETQYF.

The chain is built from TRBV28 and TRBJ2-5; TRBD1 might be the D (5 bases). The CDR3 covers 15 residues. Trimming removed 5 bases from V and 4 bases from J, with 17 bases in between. Germline values: CDR1 MDHEN, CDR2 SYDVKM. The CDR3 nucleotides read TGTGCCAGCAGTCCCCAGGGCGTGGGTCGAGAGACCCAGTACTTC. Amino acid sequence: CASSPQGVGRETQYF.

This clonotype has more than one count but fewer than ten. The rearrangement links TRBV7-2 to TRBJ2-3, with D perhaps TRBD1 or TRBD2 (6 bases each). V lost 2 bases, J lost 3 bases, and 12 bases lay in between. In germline, CDR1 is SGHTA, CDR2 FQGNSA. This CDR3 is built from 15 residues. CDR3 protein: CASSLLGGGTDTQYF. The CDR3 nucleotides are TGTGCCAGCAGCTTACTAGGAGGGGGAACAGATACGCAGTATTTT.

V and J are TRBV12-3 or TRBV12-4 and TRBJ2-7; 12 positions agree with TRBD1. Matching the DNA end better, TRBJ2-5 makes the J call doubtful. CDR3 size: 17 residues. The CDR3 DNA reads TGTGCCAGCAGCTACTTTGCCGGGACAGGGGGCGGAGAGACCCAGTACTTC. Encoded protein: CASSYFAGTGGGETQYF.

This clonotype was seen a handful of times. The chain recombines TRBV9 with TRBJ2-3, with TRBD2 matching 11 bases. V lost 4 bases, J lost 2 bases, and 6 bases stayed unmatched. CDR1 SGDLS and CDR2 YYNGEE come from the germline V gene. The CDR3 is 16 residues long. The CDR3 DNA reads as TGTGCCAGCAGCTCCGGACTAGCGGGCAACACAGATACGCAGTATTTT. This codes for CASSSGLAGNTDTQYF.

This clonotype was counted only a few times. J is TRBJ2-5 and V is TRBV20-1; 9 bases match TRBD2. The CDR3 has 15 residues. Germline CDR1 DFQATT, CDR2 SNEGSKA (reference sequence). V dropped 2 bases and J dropped 2; count of bases not matched to a gene: 6. CDR3 sequence reads: CSARNPTSGQETQYF. The CDR3, as DNA: TGCAGTGCTAGAAACCCGACTAGCGGACAAGAGACCCAGTACTTC.

This sequence joins TRBV5-4 and TRBJ1-1; D is possibly TRBD1 (6 bases). The germline V gene has CDR1 SGHNT and CDR2 YYREEE (reference sequence). Trimming shortened V by 4 bases and J by 0 bases, and 10 bases separated the two germline ends. CDR3 length: 14 residues. The CDR3 coding sequence is TGTGCCAGCAGCCGGGAGGGGGTGAACACTGAAGCTTTCTTT. It is translated as CASSREGVNTEAFF.

The chain carries TRBV12-3 or TRBV12-4 and TRBJ2-3; D unclear. The V end lost 5 bases, the J end lost 5 bases, and 14 bases lay between the germline ends. This CDR3 is 14 amino acids long. The CDR3 DNA is TGTGCCAGCAGTGTAGGTCCCTTCAGAGATACGCAGTATTTT. Amino acid sequence: CASSVGPFRDTQYF.